This record concerns one T cell receptor beta chain sequence. Its antigen is as yet unknown. The data stem from a study of T cells expressing NK-cell markers. Whole-study context: Underlying the TCR beta repertoires were sorted CD3+CD56+NKG2C+, CD3+CD56+NKG2C- and CD3+CD56-NKG2C+ T cells.

TCRdb reprocessed the 5' RACE reads, keeping one entry per CDR3 protein, no DNA. The sample totals 200,000 to 300,000 distinct CDR3 sequences. The CDR3 is 13 residues long. From germline, CDR1 is DFQATT and CDR2 SNEGSKA (reference sequence). Notes on the study in general: These same clonotypes (in several donors) also led the CD3+CD56-NKG2C+ fraction. HCMV specificity of the expanded NKG2C+ T cell clones stayed unclear.

The chain joins TRBV20-1 to TRBJ2-1; there is no DNA to check the TCRdb D call of TRBD1. Material for sequencing was blood T cells: a sorted CD56 or NKG2C T cell subset, CD4+ or CD8+ T cells, or bulk PBMC T cells (not recorded which). The source is a young man in good health. The CDR3: CSAAEGRSNEQFF.